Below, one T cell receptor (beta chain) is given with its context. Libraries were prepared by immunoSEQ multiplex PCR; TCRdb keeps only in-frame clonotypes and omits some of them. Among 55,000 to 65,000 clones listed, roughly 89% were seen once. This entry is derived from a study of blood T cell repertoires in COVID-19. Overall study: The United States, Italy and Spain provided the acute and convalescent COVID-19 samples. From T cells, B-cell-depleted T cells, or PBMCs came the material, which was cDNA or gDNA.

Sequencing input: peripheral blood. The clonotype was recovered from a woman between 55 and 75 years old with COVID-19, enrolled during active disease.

CDR3 in DNA: TGTGCCAGCAGTCTACGGGGACAGGGTGGTGGCTATGGCTACACCTTC. Its translation is CASSLRGQGGGYGYTF. The chain joins TRBV2 to TRBJ1-2; 9 bases align to TRBD1. Germline-derived CDR1 and CDR2 are SNHLY and FYNNEI. This CDR3 is built from 16 residues. J gave up 4 bases and V 5 bases, and 11 bases lay outside the gene matches.